One and the same sample provided the 20 T cell receptor beta chains below, sequenced in a study of T cells in Graves' hyperthyroidism and ophthalmopathy. Amplification yielded TCR beta CDR3 regions, with RNA transcripts as the source. The HTBI primer set served for first-round RT-PCR of the TCR CDR3. TCRdb itself ran the multiplex PCR reads through MiXCR, one entry per CDR3 protein. The table records about 700,000 distinct CDR3 sequences, 11% to 15% of them present only once. Sequencing was performed on blood. Source of these receptors: a woman aged 18 to 35 with Graves' hyperthyroidism.

This chain uses TRBV9 with TRBJ2-2; D is perhaps TRBD2 (5 bases). The CDR3 is 15 amino acids. The germline V and J ends were trimmed by 0 bases and 2 bases, with 8 bases remaining between them. From germline, CDR1 is SGDLS and CDR2 YYNGEE. CDR3 in DNA: TGTGCCAGCAGCGTAGAGGACTTAAACACCGGGGAGCTGTTTTTT. Translating it yields CASSVEDLNTGELFF. The full variable domain, completed using reference TRBV9 and TRBJ2-2, is DSGVTQTPKHLITATGQRVTLRCSPRSGDLSVYWYQQSLDQGLQFLIQYYNGEERAKGNILERFSAQQFPDLHSELNLSSLELGDSALYFCASSVEDLNTGELFFGEGSRLTVL.

The gene calls are TRBV4-2 and TRBJ1-2; possibly TRBD1 for D (6 bases). V was cut by 0 bases and J by 4 bases, with 9 bases left in between. Germline lookup yields CDR1 LGHNA and CDR2 YNFKEQ. This CDR3 is 14 amino acids long. CDR3 sequence reads: CASSQEDSGYGYTF. The CDR3 DNA reads TGTGCCAGCAGCCAAGAGGACAGCGGCTATGGCTACACCTTC.

This chain links TRBV4-1 with TRBJ2-2, with 9 nucleotides matching TRBD2. Germline V lookup: CDR1 MGHRA, CDR2 YSYEKL. The CDR3 runs 17 residues. J was trimmed by 3 bases and V by 1 base; bases with no gene match: 6. Written as DNA, the CDR3 is TGCGCCAGCAGCCAAGGAGCGGGGGGCAGATACACCGGGGAGCTGTTTTTT. Translation: CASSQGAGGRYTGELFF.

The rearrangement joins TRBV25-1 to TRBJ1-1, with D hard to call. The germline CDR1 and CDR2 sequences are MGHDK and SYGVNS. With 5 bases removed from V and 12 bases from J, the gap between germline ends came to 19 bases. The CDR3 spans 13 residues. The CDR3 DNA reads TGTGCCAGCAGTTACGAAGCCCCGGGGTCGACTTTCTTT. It encodes CASSYEAPGSTFF.

The rearrangement links TRBV24-1 to TRBJ1-4; TRBD1 matches at 9 bases. This CDR3 has 16 residues. Trimming took 2 bases from V and 3 from J; bases not matched to a gene: 3. Per the germline V gene, CDR1 is KGHDR and CDR2 is SFDVKD. The CDR3, as DNA: TGTGCCACCAGTGATTCGGGGACAGGGTCTAATGAAAAACTGTTTTTT. Translating it yields CATSDSGTGSNEKLFF.

The rearrangement links TRBV6-2 or TRBV6-3 to TRBJ2-2; TRBD1 aligns across 7 bases. The CDR3 runs to 14 residues. The germline V gene has CDR1 MNHEY and CDR2 SVGEGT. Unmatched junction bases numbered 5, after V lost 7 bases and J lost 3 bases. CDR3 region: CASTPQGDTGELFF. The DNA for the CDR3 is TGTGCCAGCACCCCCCAGGGGGACACCGGGGAGCTGTTTTTT.

The CDR3 region is CAISTGTGRTEAFF. The CDR3 region has the DNA TGTGCCATCAGTACCGGGACAGGGAGGACTGAAGCTTTCTTT. The chain carries TRBV10-3 and TRBJ1-1, with TRBD1 identical over 9 bases. V shed 5 bases, J shed 5 bases, and the junction held 6 bases outside the gene matches. The germline V gene has CDR1 ENHRY and CDR2 SYGVKD. This CDR3 has 14 residues.

This clonotype was detected a few times. This may be a read error, as it is one base from a much larger clone. The chain recombines TRBV4-2 with TRBJ2-1; D unclear. Between the trimmed V and J ends, which lost 0 bases and 0 bases, there was a span of 6 bases. Per the germline V gene, CDR1 is LGHNA and CDR2 is YNFKEQ. This CDR3 region has 15 residues. CDR3 in amino acids: CASSQDPSSYNEQFF. CDR3 sequence (DNA): TGTGCCAGCAGCCAAGACCCCAGCTCCTACAATGAGCAGTTCTTC.

This clonotype was detected many times. This chain links TRBV7-9 with TRBJ2-7, with TRBD2 as a possible D gene (6 bases). CDR3 length: 15 residues. The V end was cut by 4 bases, the J end by 2 bases, with 15 bases between. The germline V gene encodes CDR1 SEHNR and CDR2 FQNEAQ (reference sequence). CDR3 nucleotide sequence: TGTGCCAGCAGCTCCCCGGGACTCAAGGCCTACGAGCAGTACTTC. It encodes CASSSPGLKAYEQYF.

This clonotype was observed at least ten times. The chain recombines TRBV7-8 with TRBJ2-7; the D gene is possibly TRBD1 (6 bases). This CDR3 has 15 residues. From germline, CDR1 is SGHVS and CDR2 FQNEAQ. The ends were cut back, 2 bases at V and 2 bases at J, with 13 bases in the middle. The CDR3 bases are TGTGCCAGCAGCTTACTCTCGGACAGAACCTACGAGCAGTACTTC. This translates into CASSLLSDRTYEQYF. The complete variable domain, with remaining parts taken from reference TRBV7-8 and TRBJ2-7, reads GAGVSQSPRYKVAKRGQDVALRCDPISGHVSLFWYQQALGQGPEFLTYFQNEAQLDKSGLPSDRFFAERPEGSVSTLKIQRTQQEDSAVYLCASSLLSDRTYEQYFGPGTRLTVT.

The chain couples TRBV6-2 or TRBV6-3 to TRBJ2-1; D gene unclear. The V end was cut by 2 bases, the J end by 8 bases, with 10 bases between. CDR1 is MNHEY and CDR2 is SVGEGT in the germline V gene. This CDR3 has 13 residues. The CDR3 DNA follows: TGTGCCAGCAGTTACATTAGAGTCGATGAGCAGTTCTTC. Amino acid sequence: CASSYIRVDEQFF.

In this sample, this clonotype turned up many times. This chain uses TRBV12-3 or TRBV12-4 with TRBJ1-5; a weak D match, TRBD1 (5 bases). V gave up 6 bases and J gave up 4 bases, with 13 bases separating them. The CDR3 length is 14 residues. The DNA for the CDR3 is TGTGCCAGCAGGTCCGGGGGAGTGAATCAGCCCCAGCATTTT. This codes for CASRSGGVNQPQHF.

Many counts were recorded for this clonotype. This chain connects TRBV28 to TRBJ2-3, with D possibly matching TRBD2 (6 bases). Germline lookup yields CDR1 MDHEN and CDR2 SYDVKM. Trimming removed 8 bases from V and 2 bases from J, with 14 bases in between. The CDR3 is made up of 14 amino acids. The CDR3 coding sequence is TGTGCCAGCCACCCGGCTAGCGCCACAGATACGCAGTATTTT. As protein: CASHPASATDTQYF.

The chain employs TRBV30 and TRBJ1-3; unclear D gene. The germline V and J ends were trimmed by 8 bases and 3 bases, with 11 bases remaining between them. CDR3 size: 12 residues. In germline, CDR1 is GTSNPN, CDR2 SVGIG (reference sequence). CDR3 bases: TGTGCCCGGGGTCTTTTTGGAAACACCATATATTTT. This encodes CARGLFGNTIYF.

This clonotype was seen many times. J is TRBJ2-1 and V is TRBV11-1; 9 bases fit TRBD2. CDR3 length equals 12 residues. V dropped 5 bases and J dropped 10; count of bases not matched to a gene: 3. Germline V gives CDR1 SGHAT, CDR2 FQDESV (reference sequence). The CDR3 loop reads CASSIGLAEQFF. As DNA, the CDR3 is TGTGCCAGCAGCATTGGACTAGCGGAGCAGTTCTTC.

This clonotype has a count of ten or more. The gene calls are TRBV12-3 or TRBV12-4 and TRBJ1-5; D unresolved. V was shortened by 5 bases and J by 3 bases, with 14 bases between the two germline ends. The CDR3 has 15 amino acids. The CDR3 loop is CASSPVRGSNQPQHF. The CDR3 nucleotides are TGTGCCAGCAGTCCGGTCAGAGGATCCAATCAGCCCCAGCATTTT.

This clonotype has at least ten counts. V usage is TRBV28 and J usage is TRBJ1-6; D call uncertain. The CDR3 runs 13 residues. V lost 3 bases to trimming and J lost 10 bases, with 10 bases between them. Germline V lookup: CDR1 MDHEN, CDR2 SYDVKM. The CDR3, as DNA: TGTGCCAGCAGTTTCACGGGGTTGTCACCCCTCCACTTT. It codes for CASSFTGLSPLHF.

On this clonotype: Compared with germline, one end of the junction differs, possibly owing to a read error. The chain employs TRBV5-1 and TRBJ2-3, with 10 bases fitting TRBD2. The germline V gene encodes CDR1 SGHRS and CDR2 YFSETQ. The CDR3 contains 18 residues. As DNA, the CDR3 is TGTGCCAGCAGCTTTGGTCTAGCGGGAGTGGGGCGAGCAGATACGCAGTATTTT. Translation gives CASSFGLAGVGRADTQYF.

This clonotype was observed at least ten times. The genes are TRBV28 and TRBJ2-1, with 12 nucleotides matching TRBD1. CDR3 length equals 20 residues. Germline V gene lookup returns CDR1 MDHEN and CDR2 SYDVKM. V trimming: 4 bases; J trimming: 5 bases; junction bases outside the gene matches: 18. This CDR3 reads CASSSHRDRGLAGTDNEQFF. In DNA, the CDR3 is TGTGCCAGCAGTTCTCACCGGGACAGGGGGCTAGCGGGGACTGACAATGAGCAGTTCTTC.

At least ten counts were recorded for this clonotype. The rearrangement uses TRBV18 and TRBJ1-1, with 9 bases matching TRBD1. This CDR3 contains 14 residues. Trimming removed 6 bases from V and 5 bases from J; junction bases left unmatched: 7. Germline loops: CDR1 KGHSH, CDR2 LQKENI. The CDR3 nucleotides are TGTGCCAGCTCCCTTGGGACAGGGAGGACTGAAGCTTTCTTT. Its translation is CASSLGTGRTEAFF.